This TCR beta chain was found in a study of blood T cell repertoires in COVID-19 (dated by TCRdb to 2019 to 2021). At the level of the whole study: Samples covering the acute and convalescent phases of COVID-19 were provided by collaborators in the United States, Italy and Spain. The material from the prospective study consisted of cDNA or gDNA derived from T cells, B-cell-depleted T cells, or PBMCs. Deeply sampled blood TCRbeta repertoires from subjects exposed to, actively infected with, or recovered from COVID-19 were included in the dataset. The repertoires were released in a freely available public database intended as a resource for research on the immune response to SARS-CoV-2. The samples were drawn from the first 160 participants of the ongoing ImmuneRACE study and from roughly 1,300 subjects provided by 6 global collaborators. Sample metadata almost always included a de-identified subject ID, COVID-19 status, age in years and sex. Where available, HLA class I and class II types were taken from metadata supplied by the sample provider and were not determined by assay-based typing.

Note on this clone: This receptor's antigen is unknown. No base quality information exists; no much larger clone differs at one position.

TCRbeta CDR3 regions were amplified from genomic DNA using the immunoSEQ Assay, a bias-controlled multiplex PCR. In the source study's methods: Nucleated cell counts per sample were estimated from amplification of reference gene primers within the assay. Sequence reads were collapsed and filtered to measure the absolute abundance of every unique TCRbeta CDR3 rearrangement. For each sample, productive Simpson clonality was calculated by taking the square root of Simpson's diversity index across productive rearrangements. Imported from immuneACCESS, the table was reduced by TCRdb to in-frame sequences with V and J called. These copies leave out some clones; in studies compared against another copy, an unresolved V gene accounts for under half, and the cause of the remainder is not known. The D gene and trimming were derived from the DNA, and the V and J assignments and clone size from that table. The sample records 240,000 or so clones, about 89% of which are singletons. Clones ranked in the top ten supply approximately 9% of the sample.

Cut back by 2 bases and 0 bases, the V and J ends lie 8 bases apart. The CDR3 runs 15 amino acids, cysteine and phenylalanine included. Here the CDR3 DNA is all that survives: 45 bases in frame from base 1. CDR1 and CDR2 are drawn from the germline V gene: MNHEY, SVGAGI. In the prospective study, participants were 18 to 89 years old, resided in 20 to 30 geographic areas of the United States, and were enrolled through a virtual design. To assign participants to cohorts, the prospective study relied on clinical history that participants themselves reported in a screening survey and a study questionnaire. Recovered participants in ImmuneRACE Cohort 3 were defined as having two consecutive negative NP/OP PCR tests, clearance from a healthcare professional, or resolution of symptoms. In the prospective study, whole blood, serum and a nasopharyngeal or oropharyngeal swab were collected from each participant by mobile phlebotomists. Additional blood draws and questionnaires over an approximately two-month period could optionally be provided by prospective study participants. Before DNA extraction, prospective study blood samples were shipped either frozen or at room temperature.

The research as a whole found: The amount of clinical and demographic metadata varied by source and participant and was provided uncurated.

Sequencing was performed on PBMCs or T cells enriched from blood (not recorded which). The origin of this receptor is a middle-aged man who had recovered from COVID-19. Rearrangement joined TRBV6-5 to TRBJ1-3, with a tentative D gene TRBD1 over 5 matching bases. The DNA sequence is TGTGCCAGCAGTTACGGCAGGGACTCTGGAAACACCATATATTTT. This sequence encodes CASSYGRDSGNTIYF.